This T cell receptor beta chain derives from a study of blood T cell repertoires in COVID-19. In the study overall: Samples taken during acute and convalescent COVID-19 were collected in the United States, Italy and Spain. From T cells, B-cell-depleted T cells, or PBMCs came the material, which was cDNA or gDNA.

Seattle's enrolled individuals joined amid active infection and were then monitored longitudinally. Original processing notes: By means of reference gene primer amplification, nucleated cell counts were estimated. Assay used: immunoSEQ multiplex PCR; TCRdb lists only in-frame clones, some missing. D and trimming come from the DNA, and the V and J calls and clone size come from that table. This sample has under 300,000 clones, with 70% to 90% found just once. This clone occurred once. V lost 5 bases to trimming and J lost 4 bases, with 11 bases between them. The length of the CDR3 is 13 residues. Per germline, CDR1 LNHDA and CDR2 SQIVND (reference sequence).

The chain links TRBV19 to TRBJ1-2; possibly TRBD1 for D (6 bases). The sample consisted of peripheral blood. This TCR was sampled from a woman under 40 with COVID-19, enrolled during active disease. This CDR3 is CASSPPDSYGYTF. In DNA form, the CDR3 reads TGTGCCAGTAGTCCCCCGGACAGCTATGGCTACACCTTC. Filled out from reference TRBV19 and TRBJ1-2, the complete variable domain reads DGGITQSPKYLFRKEGQNVTLSCEQNLNHDAMYWYRQDPGQGLRLIYYSQIVNDFQKGDIAEGYSVSREKKESFPLTVTSAQKNPTAFYLCASSPPDSYGYTFGSGTRLTVV.